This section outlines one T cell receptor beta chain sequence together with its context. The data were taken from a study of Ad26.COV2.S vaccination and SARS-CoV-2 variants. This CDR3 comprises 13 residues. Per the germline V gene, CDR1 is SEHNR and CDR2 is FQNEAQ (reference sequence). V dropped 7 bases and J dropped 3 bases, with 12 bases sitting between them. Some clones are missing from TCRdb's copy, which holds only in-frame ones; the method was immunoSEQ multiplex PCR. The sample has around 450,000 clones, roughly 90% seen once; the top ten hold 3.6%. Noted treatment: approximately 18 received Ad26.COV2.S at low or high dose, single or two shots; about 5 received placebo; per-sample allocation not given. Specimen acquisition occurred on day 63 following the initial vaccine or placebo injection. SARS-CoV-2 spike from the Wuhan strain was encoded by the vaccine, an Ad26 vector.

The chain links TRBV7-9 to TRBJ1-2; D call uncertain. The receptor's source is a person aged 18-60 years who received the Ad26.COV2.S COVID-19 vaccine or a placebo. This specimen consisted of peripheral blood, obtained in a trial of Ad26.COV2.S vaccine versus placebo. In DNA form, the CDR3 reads TGTGCCAGCAACGATATAGGAGACTATGGCTACACCTTC. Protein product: CASNDIGDYGYTF.